This T cell receptor beta chain originates from a study of T cell responses to AZD1222 COVID-19 vaccine. Germline-derived CDR1 and CDR2 are DFQATT and SNEGSKA (reference sequence). The CDR3 has 13 amino acids. The V and J ends lost 3 bases and 4 bases respectively, with 11 bases between them. The method was immunoSEQ multiplex PCR; TCRdb's version includes in-frame clones alone and lacks a portion of them. The data contain more than 85,000 clones, roughly 87% of them seen just once; the ten biggest clones take up roughly 13%. This receptor was identified in an adult in good health. The sample in question was peripheral blood, obtained on day 0 of MenACWY control vaccination. The chain couples TRBV20-1 to TRBJ2-3; tentative D call: TRBD1 (6 bases). The DNA for the CDR3 is TGCAGTGCTAGTACACAGGGACCAGATACGCAGTATTTT. It specifies CSASTQGPDTQYF.